In this sample, the clone carrying this TCR beta chain turned up a few times. Primed by a sample-barcoded 5' primer and a J-beta primer mix, a second PCR proceeded for roughly 7 to 11 cycles. Tagging of each cDNA molecule was performed by a template-switch adaptor with 12 random nucleotides. TCRdb reprocessed the 5' RACE reads via MiXCR and lists one record per CDR3 protein. There are more than 900,000 distinct CDR3 sequences in the sample; 25% to 35% occur only once, and 10% lies in the top ten. The source of the sample is a study of blood T cells in healthy people across ages. The CDR3 totals 12 residues. Deletions cut 7 bases from V and 8 bases from J, with 14 bases between. Per germline, CDR1 SEHNR and CDR2 FQNEAQ (reference sequence). These sequences were also reported in another study, on T cells of mothers and their children. That investigation notes: Three healthy Caucasian mothers and their six children were the donors. Second-round PCR products received sample barcodes and 2-4 random nucleotides from the M1S primer. No clone of persistent microchimeric T cells was detected.

Source material: blood. This chain joins TRBV7-9 and TRBJ1-2; D call uncertain. The sequence was obtained from a woman between 40 and 55 years old in good health. This chain's CDR3 is CASNDGPGGYTF. The CDR3 DNA reads TGTGCCAGCAATGATGGGCCGGGGGGCTACACCTTC.